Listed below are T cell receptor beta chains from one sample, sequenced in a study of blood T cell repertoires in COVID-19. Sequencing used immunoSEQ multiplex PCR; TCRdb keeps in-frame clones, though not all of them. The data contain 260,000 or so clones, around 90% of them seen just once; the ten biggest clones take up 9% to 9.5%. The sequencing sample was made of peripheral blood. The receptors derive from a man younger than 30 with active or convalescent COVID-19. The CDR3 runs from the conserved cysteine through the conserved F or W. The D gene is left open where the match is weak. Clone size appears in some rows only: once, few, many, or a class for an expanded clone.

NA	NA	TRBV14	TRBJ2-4	TGTGCCAGCAGCCAAGCTCGGATCAAGGGTAGAGGGAACATTCAGTACTTC	CASSQARIKGRGNIQYF
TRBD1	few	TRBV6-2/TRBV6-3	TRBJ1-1	TGTGCCAGCAGCATTCACAGGGGGACGACGAACACTGAAGCTTTCTTT	CASSIHRGTTNTEAFF
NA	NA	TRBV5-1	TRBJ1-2	TGCGCCAGCAGGTCTGGAGGGTTGGGCTATGGCTACACCTTC	CASRSGGLGYGYTF
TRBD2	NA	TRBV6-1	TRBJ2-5	TGTGCCAGCAGTGAGGGACTAGCGGGGGGGCAAAAGACCCAGTACTTC	CASSEGLAGGQKTQYF
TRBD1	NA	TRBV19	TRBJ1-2	TGTGCCAACCCGGGACAGATGAACTATGGCTACACCTTC	CANPGQMNYGYTF
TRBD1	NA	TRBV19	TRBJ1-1	TGTGCCAGTAGTACCCTTACAGGGGTAGAGACTGAAGCTTTCTTT	CASSTLTGVETEAFF
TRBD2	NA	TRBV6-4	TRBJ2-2	TGTGCCAGCAAGCCGACTAGCGAGACCGGGGAGCTGTTTTTT	CASKPTSETGELFF
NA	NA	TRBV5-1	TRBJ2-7	TGCGCCAGCAGCTTGGCTGGTAGTGTGGACGAGCAGTACTTC	CASSLAGSVDEQYF
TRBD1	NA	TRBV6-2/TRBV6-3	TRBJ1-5	TGTGCCAGCAGCGAACAGGGGTTCAGGAGTCAGCCCCAGCATTTT	CASSEQGFRSQPQHF
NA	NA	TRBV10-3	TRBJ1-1	TGTGCCATCAGTCTGGGGCTGGGGAACACTGAAGCTTTCTTT	CAISLGLGNTEAFF
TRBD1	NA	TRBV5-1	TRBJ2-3	TGCGCCAGCAGCGCAGGACAGGGAGCAGATACGCAGTATTTT	CASSAGQGADTQYF
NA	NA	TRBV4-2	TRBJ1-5	TGTGCCAGCAGCCTTCGTCGAGACAATCAGCCCCAGCATTTT	CASSLRRDNQPQHF
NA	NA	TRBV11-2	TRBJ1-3	TGTGCCAGCAGCTTAGAAGCTTTTGGGCGAAAGACTGGAAACACCATATATTTT	CASSLEAFGRKTGNTIYF
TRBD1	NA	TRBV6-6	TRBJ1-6	TGTGCCAGCAGTACAGGGGGAAATTCACCCCTCCACTTT	CASSTGGNSPLHF
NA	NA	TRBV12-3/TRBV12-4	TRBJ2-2	TGTGCCAGCAGTTCTGCAGGGATCGGGGAGCTGTTTTTT	CASSSAGIGELFF
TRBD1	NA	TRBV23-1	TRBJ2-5	TGCGCCAGCAGTCAGAGGACAGGGACCCAAGCGGAGACCCAGTACTTC	CASSQRTGTQAETQYF
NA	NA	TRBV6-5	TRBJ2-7	TGTGCCAGCAGTCGTTTTCCAGGTACAAAAGAGCAGTACTTC	CASSRFPGTKEQYF
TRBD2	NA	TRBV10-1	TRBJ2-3	TGCGCCAGCAGTGGACTAGCGGGAGGTAGCACAGATACGCAGTATTTT	CASSGLAGGSTDTQYF
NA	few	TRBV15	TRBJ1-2	TGTGCCACTAAACTTCGGGGTGTCTATGGCTACACCTTC	CATKLRGVYGYTF
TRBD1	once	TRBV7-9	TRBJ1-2	TGTGCCAGCAGCCTGGGACAGGGGGAGTCGGATGGCTACACCTTC	CASSLGQGESDGYTF
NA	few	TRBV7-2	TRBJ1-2	TGTGCCAGCAGCCCTGGACAGAACTATGGCTACACCTTC	CASSPGQNYGYTF
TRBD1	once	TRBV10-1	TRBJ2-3	TGCGCCAGCATTCGAGACAGGGGCTATTACACAGATACGCAGTATTTT	CASIRDRGYYTDTQYF
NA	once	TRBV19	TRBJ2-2	TGTGCCAGTAGCACGACAGGGAACACCGGGGAGCTGTTTTTT	CASSTTGNTGELFF
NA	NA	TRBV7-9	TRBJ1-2	TGTGCCAGCAGCGTAACAGGAGTCGCTGGCTACACCTTC	CASSVTGVAGYTF
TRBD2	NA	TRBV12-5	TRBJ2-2	TGTGCTAGTGGTTTGTCGGCGGGGGGCTACACCGGGGAGCTGTTTTTT	CASGLSAGGYTGELFF
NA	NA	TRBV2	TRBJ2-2	TGTGCCAGCAGTGAACTCAAGCATACCGGGGAGCTGTTTTTT	CASSELKHTGELFF
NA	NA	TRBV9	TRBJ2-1	TGTGCCAGCAGCGTAGCTCCCGCGGGGTTAACCTACAATGAGCAGTTCTTC	CASSVAPAGLTYNEQFF
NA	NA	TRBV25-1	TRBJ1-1	TGTGCCAGCAGTGAATTTGAGAGCCAGAACACTGAAGCTTTCTTT	CASSEFESQNTEAFF
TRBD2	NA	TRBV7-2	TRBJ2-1	TGTGCCAGCAGCTTACTTGGCGGGGGGGCCGATGAGCAGTTCTTC	CASSLLGGGADEQFF
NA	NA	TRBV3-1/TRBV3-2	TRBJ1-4	TGTGCCAGCAGCCGAGGTGATATGCGGGTCCTTAATGAAAAACTGTTTTTT	CASSRGDMRVLNEKLFF
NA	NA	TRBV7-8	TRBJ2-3	TGTGCCAGCAGCTTAACCCGACTAGGTCCAGATACGCAGTATTTT	CASSLTRLGPDTQYF
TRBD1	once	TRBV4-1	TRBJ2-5	TGCGCCAGCAGCCCTTACTTGTTGGGACAGAATACTTTGGAGACCCAGTACTTC	CASSPYLLGQNTLETQYF
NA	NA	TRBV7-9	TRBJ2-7	TGTGCCAGCAGCTTAGACGCCGGGTTGAACTACGAGCAGTACTTC	CASSLDAGLNYEQYF
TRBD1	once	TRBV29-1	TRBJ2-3	TGCAGCGACAGACAGGGGATGACAGATACGCAGTATTTT	CSDRQGMTDTQYF
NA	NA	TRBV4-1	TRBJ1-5	TGCGCCAGCAGCCAGAGGGAAGTCAGGGGAGGCAATCAGCCCCAGCATTTT	CASSQREVRGGNQPQHF
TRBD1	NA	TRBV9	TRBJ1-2	TGTGCCAGCAGCGCAAATAACAGGGGTCCGGGAGGCTACACCTTC	CASSANNRGPGGYTF
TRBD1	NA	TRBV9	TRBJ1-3	TGTGCCAGCAGCGGAGCGACAGGGCATGGAGGAAACACCATATATTTT	CASSGATGHGGNTIYF